These 22 T cell receptor beta chains were sequenced from one sample in a study of T cell responses to AZD1222 COVID-19 vaccine. The method was immunoSEQ multiplex PCR; TCRdb's version includes in-frame clones alone and lacks a portion of them. Altogether about 70,000 clones are present, approximately 90% being singletons, with the ten largest covering more than 4%. This specimen consisted of peripheral blood, obtained 28 days after the second dose of the MenACWY control vaccine. Receptor source: an adult who received the MenACWY meningococcal vaccine as a control.

This rearrangement joins TRBV4-3 to TRBJ2-1; no clear D gene. V was cut by 0 bases and J by 3 bases, with 18 bases left in between. The CDR3 runs 18 residues. CDR1 LGHNA and CDR2 YSLEER come from the germline V gene. CDR3 region: CASSQDGISGLHYNEQFF. As DNA, the CDR3 is TGCGCCAGCAGCCAAGATGGGATTTCAGGCCTCCACTACAATGAGCAGTTCTTC.

The chain uses TRBV19 and TRBJ1-6; 7 nucleotides line up with TRBD1. V lost 6 bases, J lost 9 bases, and 11 bases stayed unmatched. The CDR3 is 15 amino acids. From germline, CDR1 is LNHDA and CDR2 SQIVND (reference sequence). The CDR3 protein is CASRMTGLDSSPLHF. The CDR3 DNA follows: TGTGCCAGTAGGATGACAGGGCTGGATTCTTCACCCCTCCACTTT.

This chain uses TRBV5-1 with TRBJ2-2; 7 bases line up with TRBD1. Germline V gene sequence: CDR1 SGHRS, CDR2 YFSETQ. The CDR3 is 16 amino acids. Trimming cost V 0 bases and J 3 bases; bases outside gene matches: 5. This chain's CDR3 is CASSLDPGQDTGELFF. CDR3 in DNA: TGCGCCAGCAGCTTGGACCCCGGACAGGACACCGGGGAGCTGTTTTTT.

The genes are TRBV30 and TRBJ1-1, with D perhaps matching TRBD1 (5 bases). Trimming left V 2 bases short and J 5 bases short, with 12 bases between. The CDR3 contains 13 residues. Germline-derived CDR1 and CDR2 are GTSNPN and SVGIG (reference sequence). Here the CDR3 reads CAWSWDPRTEAFF. The CDR3 DNA follows: TGTGCCTGGAGTTGGGACCCCAGGACTGAAGCTTTCTTT.

This clone was detected once. The chain recombines TRBV6-1 with TRBJ1-2; D possibly corresponds to TRBD1 (5 bases). V dropped 1 base and J dropped 3 bases, with 9 bases sitting between them. Germline values: CDR1 MNHNS, CDR2 SASEGT. The CDR3 consists of 14 residues. CDR3 in amino acids: CASSEVGDDYGYTF. The CDR3 DNA reads as TGTGCCAGCAGTGAAGTCGGGGACGACTATGGCTACACCTTC.

This clone was seen a few times. The V and J genes are TRBV18 and TRBJ2-5, with no clear D. CDR3 length: 13 residues. V lost 3 bases and J 5 bases, leaving 10 bases between the germline ends. Germline values: CDR1 KGHSH, CDR2 LQKENI. CDR3: CASSPTSSETQYF. The CDR3 region has the DNA TGTGCCAGCTCACCCACCTCCTCGGAGACCCAGTACTTC.

The DNA of the CDR3 is TGCGCCAGCAGTGTTCGGGGACTAGCCAATCCCCCCGGGGAGCTGTTTTTT. It yields the protein CASSVRGLANPPGELFF. The chain carries TRBV10-2 and TRBJ2-2; 9 positions match TRBD2. CDR3 size: 17 residues. V was clipped by 4 bases and J by 6 bases; unmatched bases: 12. Germline loops: CDR1 WSHSY, CDR2 SAAADI.

This clone came up a few times. V and J are TRBV4-2 and TRBJ1-6; D not resolved. This CDR3 comprises 16 residues. Germline V gene data show CDR1 as LGHNA and CDR2 as YNFKEQ. The V and J ends lost 1 base and 5 bases respectively, with 12 bases between them. CDR3 nucleotides: TGTGCCAGCAGCCAAGTTGGCGGAAACGATAATTCACCCCTCCACTTT. This translates into CASSQVGGNDNSPLHF.

J is TRBJ1-2 and V is TRBV28; 7 positions agree with TRBD1. Germline trimming cut 4 bases from V and 2 bases from J; bases unmatched to any gene: 7. The CDR3 loop spans 15 amino acids. The germline gives CDR1 MDHEN, CDR2 SYDVKM. DNA for the CDR3: TGTGCCAGCAGTTCACCAGGGGGGCCGAACTATGGCTACACCTTC. As protein: CASSSPGGPNYGYTF.

The gene calls are TRBV7-8 and TRBJ2-7, with TRBD2 matching over 8 bases. This CDR3 has 14 amino acids. Germline loops: CDR1 SGHVS, CDR2 FQNEAQ. V trimming: 5 bases; J trimming: 6 bases; junction bases outside the gene matches: 9. Written as DNA, the CDR3 is TGTGCCAGCAGCCCTTCTGCGGGGGGCTCCGAGCAGTACTTC. Amino acid sequence: CASSPSAGGSEQYF.

The chain uses TRBV7-2 and TRBJ1-2; D uncertain. The CDR3 consists of 16 residues. Trimming took off 0 bases at V and 4 bases at J, with 15 bases between the two ends. Germline CDR1 SGHTA, CDR2 FQGNSA. The CDR3 DNA reads as TGTGCCAGCAGCTTAGCGAGGTCAGCCGAAGGCTATGGCTACACCTTC. This gives the protein CASSLARSAEGYGYTF.

CDR3 sequence reads: CASSPTGRKLNTEAFF. In nucleotides, the CDR3 is TGCGCCAGCAGCCCTACAGGCCGTAAGTTGAACACTGAAGCTTTCTTT. The chain combines TRBV5-1 with TRBJ1-1; D might be TRBD1 (5 bases). Trimming stripped 4 bases from V and 0 bases from J, with 16 bases between. Germline V CDR1 and CDR2: SGHRS, YFSETQ. This CDR3 has 16 amino acids.

This chain links TRBV30 with TRBJ1-1, with 7 bases that match TRBD1. This CDR3 comprises 13 residues. Trimming cost V 8 bases and J 5 bases; bases outside gene matches: 11. The germline V gene has CDR1 GTSNPN and CDR2 SVGIG (reference sequence). CDR3 sequence: CARTGPLVTEAFF. CDR3 coding DNA: TGTGCCAGGACAGGCCCGCTAGTTACTGAAGCTTTCTTT.

CDR3 sequence: CASSLGLALSSYNEQFF. DNA of the CDR3: TGCGCCAGCAGCTTGGGGCTAGCGCTTAGCTCCTACAATGAGCAGTTCTTC. The chain combines TRBV5-1 with TRBJ2-1, with D possibly TRBD2 on 6 matching bases. The CDR3 runs to 17 residues. The V end was cut by 0 bases, the J end by 0 bases, with 13 bases between. Germline values: CDR1 SGHRS, CDR2 YFSETQ. The full variable domain, its missing parts supplied by reference TRBV5-1 and TRBJ2-1, is KAGVTQTPRYLIKTRGQQVTLSCSPISGHRSVSWYQQTPGQGLQFLFEYFSETQRNKGNFPGRFSGRQFSNSRSEMNVSTLELGDSALYLCASSLGLALSSYNEQFFGPGTRLTVL.

This clone has just one count. CDR3 nucleotides: TGTGCCAGCAGCGAACAGGGAATTATGAACACTGAAGCTTTCTTT. It is translated as CASSEQGIMNTEAFF. This rearrangement joins TRBV5-4 to TRBJ1-1; the D gene is possibly TRBD1 (6 bases). V was clipped by 4 bases and J by 0 bases, with 13 bases between them. This CDR3 contains 15 residues. The germline CDR1 and CDR2 sequences are SGHNT and YYREEE (reference sequence).

V and J are TRBV30 and TRBJ1-2; 7 bases align to TRBD1. The germline CDR1 and CDR2 sequences are GTSNPN and SVGIG (reference sequence). The trim removed 4 bases at V and 6 bases at J, leaving 11 bases unmatched. The CDR3 totals 14 residues. This chain's CDR3 is CAWTLRGTVDGYTF. The CDR3 coding sequence is TGTGCCTGGACCCTACGAGGGACAGTCGATGGCTACACCTTC.

The chain couples TRBV21-1 to TRBJ2-1. TRBV21-1 is reported as a pseudogene. This CDR3 is built from 15 residues. The CDR3 DNA is TGTGCCAGCAGCCCACAGCGTCCCCTTAATTATGAGCAGTTCTTC. Translating it yields CASSPQRPLNYEQFF.

The CDR3 region has the DNA TGTGCCACCTACAGAGGGGGTAACTATGGCTACACCTTC. Its translation is CATYRGGNYGYTF. V gene TRBV28 combines with J gene TRBJ1-2; tentatively, D is TRBD1 (6 bases). Germline V lookup: CDR1 MDHEN, CDR2 SYDVKM. The CDR3 has 13 amino acids. Trimming pared 10 bases from V and 1 base from J, leaving 13 bases between.

The rearrangement links TRBV27 to TRBJ2-1; D is perhaps TRBD1 (5 bases). Germline V gives CDR1 MNHEY, CDR2 SMNVEV (reference sequence). This CDR3 comprises 17 residues. Trimming pared 5 bases from V and 5 bases from J, leaving 22 bases between. For the CDR3, the DNA is TGTGCCAGCAGTCTCTATTTTGGGGCGGTTTTAGACAATGAGCAGTTCTTC. Its translation is CASSLYFGAVLDNEQFF.

This clone has only one observation. The chain couples TRBV30 to TRBJ1-2; possible D gene TRBD1, 5 bases. The V gene lost 2 bases and the J gene lost 3 bases, with 10 bases spanning the gap. CDR3 length: 13 amino acids. From germline, CDR1 is GTSNPN and CDR2 SVGIG (reference sequence). As DNA, the CDR3 is TGTGCCTGGAGTCCGCGAGGGGACTATGGCTACACCTTC. This codes for CAWSPRGDYGYTF.

This clone was observed a handful of times. V is TRBV2 and J is TRBJ2-5; a possible D gene is TRBD2 (6 bases). CDR1 is SNHLY, CDR2 FYNNEI, per germline. Trimming took off 11 bases at V and 5 bases at J, with 18 bases between the two ends. The CDR3 spans 13 residues. CDR3 protein: CALQNGRMETQYF. The DNA of the CDR3 is TGTGCCCTCCAGAACGGGAGAATGGAGACCCAGTACTTC.

V is TRBV5-1 and J is TRBJ2-2; D is possibly TRBD1 (6 bases). The germline gives CDR1 SGHRS, CDR2 YFSETQ. V was clipped by 7 bases and J by 3 bases, with 10 bases between them. The CDR3 contains 13 residues. Here the CDR3 DNA reads TGCGCCAGCGTGGACAGCGACACCGGGGAGCTGTTTTTT. Protein: CASVDSDTGELFF.